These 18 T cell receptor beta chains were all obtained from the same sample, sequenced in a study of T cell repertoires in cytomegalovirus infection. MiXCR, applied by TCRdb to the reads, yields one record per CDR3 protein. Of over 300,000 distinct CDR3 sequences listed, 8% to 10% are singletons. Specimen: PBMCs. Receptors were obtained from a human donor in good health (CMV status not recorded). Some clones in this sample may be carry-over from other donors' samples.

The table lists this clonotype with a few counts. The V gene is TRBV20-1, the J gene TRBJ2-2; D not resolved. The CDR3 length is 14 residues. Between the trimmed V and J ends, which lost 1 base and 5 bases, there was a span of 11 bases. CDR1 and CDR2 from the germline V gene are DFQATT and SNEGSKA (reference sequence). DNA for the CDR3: TGCAGTGCTAGAGGGGGAAGGCTAACCGGGGAGCTGTTTTTT. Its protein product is CSARGGRLTGELFF.

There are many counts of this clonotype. This chain's CDR3 is CASSPQTNYGYTF. The CDR3 DNA follows: TGTGCCAGCAGCCCCCAGACGAACTATGGCTACACCTTC. The chain is built from TRBV7-2 and TRBJ1-2; D is undetermined. CDR1 and CDR2 from the germline V gene are SGHTA and FQGNSA. This CDR3 is 13 amino acids long. Trimming removed 5 bases from V and 2 bases from J, with 9 bases in between.

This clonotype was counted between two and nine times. As DNA, the CDR3 is TGTGCCAGCAGTGGGGGTAATAGGGACGAGCAGTACTTC. It translates to CASSGGNRDEQYF. The V and J genes are TRBV28 and TRBJ2-7; either TRBD1 or TRBD2 may supply D (5 bases each). Germline V CDR1 and CDR2: MDHEN, SYDVKM. The CDR3 runs 13 residues. With 5 bases removed from V and 5 bases from J, the gap between germline ends came to 13 bases.

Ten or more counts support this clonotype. The DNA of the CDR3 is TGTGCCAGCAGCTATAGCGGGGTAAGCTCCTACAATGAGCAGTTCTTC. This sequence encodes CASSYSGVSSYNEQFF. This sequence joins TRBV7-2 and TRBJ2-1; 8 nucleotides agree with TRBD2. The CDR3 has 16 amino acids. From germline, CDR1 is SGHTA and CDR2 FQGNSA. Unmatched junction bases numbered 5, after V lost 4 bases and J lost 0 bases.

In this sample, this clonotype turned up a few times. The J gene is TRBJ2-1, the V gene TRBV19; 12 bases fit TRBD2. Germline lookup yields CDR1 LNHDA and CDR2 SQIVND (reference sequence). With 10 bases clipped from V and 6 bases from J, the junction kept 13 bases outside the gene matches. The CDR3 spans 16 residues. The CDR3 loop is CATTRLAGARFNEQFF. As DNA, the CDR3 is TGTGCCACCACCCGACTAGCGGGAGCGAGATTCAATGAGCAGTTCTTC.

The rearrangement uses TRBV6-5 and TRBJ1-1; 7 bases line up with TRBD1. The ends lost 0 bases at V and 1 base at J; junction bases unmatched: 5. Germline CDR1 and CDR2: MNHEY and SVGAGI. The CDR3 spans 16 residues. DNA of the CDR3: TGTGCCAGCAGTTACTCCTCGACAGGGAAGAACACTGAAGCTTTCTTT. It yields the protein CASSYSSTGKNTEAFF.

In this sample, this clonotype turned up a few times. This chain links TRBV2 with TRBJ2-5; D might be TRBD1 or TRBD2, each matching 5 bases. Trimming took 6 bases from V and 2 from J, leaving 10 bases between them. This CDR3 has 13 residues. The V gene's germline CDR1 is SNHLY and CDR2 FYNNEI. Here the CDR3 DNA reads TGTGCCAGCAGGGAGTGGGGGCAAGAGACCCAGTACTTC. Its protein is CASREWGQETQYF.

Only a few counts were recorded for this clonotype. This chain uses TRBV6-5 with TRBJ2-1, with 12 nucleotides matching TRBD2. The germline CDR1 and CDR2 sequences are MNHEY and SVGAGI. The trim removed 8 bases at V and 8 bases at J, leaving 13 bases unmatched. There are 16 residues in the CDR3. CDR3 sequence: CASSNSLLAGGDEQFF. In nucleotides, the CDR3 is TGTGCCAGCTCTAACTCCCTACTAGCGGGAGGCGATGAGCAGTTCTTC.

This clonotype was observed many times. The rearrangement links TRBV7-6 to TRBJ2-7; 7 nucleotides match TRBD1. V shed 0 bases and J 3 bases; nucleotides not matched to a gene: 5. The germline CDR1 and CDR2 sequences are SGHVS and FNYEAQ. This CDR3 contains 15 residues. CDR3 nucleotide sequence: TGTGCCAGCAGCTTAGCGCAGGGGGTGGACTACGAGCAGTACTTC. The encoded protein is CASSLAQGVDYEQYF.

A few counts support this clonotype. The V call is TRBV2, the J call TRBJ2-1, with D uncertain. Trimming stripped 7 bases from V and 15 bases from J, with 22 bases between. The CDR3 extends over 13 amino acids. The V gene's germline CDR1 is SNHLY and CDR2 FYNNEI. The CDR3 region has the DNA TGTGCCAGCATGGTCTATAATAAGGCCCCGGGGTTCTTC. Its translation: CASMVYNKAPGFF.

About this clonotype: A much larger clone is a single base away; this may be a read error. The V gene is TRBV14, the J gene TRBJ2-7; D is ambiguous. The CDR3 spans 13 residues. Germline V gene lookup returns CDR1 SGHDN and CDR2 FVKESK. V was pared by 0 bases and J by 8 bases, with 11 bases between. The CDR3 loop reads CASSQDWADKQYF. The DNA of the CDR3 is TGTGCCAGCAGCCAAGATTGGGCAGACAAGCAGTACTTC.

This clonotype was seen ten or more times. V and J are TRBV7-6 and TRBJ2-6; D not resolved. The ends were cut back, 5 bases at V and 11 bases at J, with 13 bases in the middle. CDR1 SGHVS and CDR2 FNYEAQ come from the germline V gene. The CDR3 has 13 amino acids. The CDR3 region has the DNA TGTGCCAGCAGCCTCGTACTATCCGACGTCCTGACTTTC. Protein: CASSLVLSDVLTF.

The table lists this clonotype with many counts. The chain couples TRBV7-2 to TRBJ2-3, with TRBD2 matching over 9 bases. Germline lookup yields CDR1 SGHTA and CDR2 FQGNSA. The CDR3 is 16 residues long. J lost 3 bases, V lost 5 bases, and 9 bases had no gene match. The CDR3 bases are TGTGCCAGCAGCACCTTTAGCGGGAGTCGAACAGATACGCAGTATTTT. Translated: CASSTFSGSRTDTQYF.

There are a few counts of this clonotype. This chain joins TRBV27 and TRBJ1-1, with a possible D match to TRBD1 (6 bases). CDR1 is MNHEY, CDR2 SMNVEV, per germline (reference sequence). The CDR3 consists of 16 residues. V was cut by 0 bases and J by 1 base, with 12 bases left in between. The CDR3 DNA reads TGTGCCAGCAGTTTATCCCTTACAGGGTCGAACACTGAAGCTTTCTTT. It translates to CASSLSLTGSNTEAFF.

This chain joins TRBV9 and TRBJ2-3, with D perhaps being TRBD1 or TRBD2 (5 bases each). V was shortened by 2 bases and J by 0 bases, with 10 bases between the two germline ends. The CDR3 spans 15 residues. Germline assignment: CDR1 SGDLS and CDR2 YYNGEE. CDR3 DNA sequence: TGTGCCAGCAGCGTGGGGACGGGGAGCACAGATACGCAGTATTTT. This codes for CASSVGTGSTDTQYF.

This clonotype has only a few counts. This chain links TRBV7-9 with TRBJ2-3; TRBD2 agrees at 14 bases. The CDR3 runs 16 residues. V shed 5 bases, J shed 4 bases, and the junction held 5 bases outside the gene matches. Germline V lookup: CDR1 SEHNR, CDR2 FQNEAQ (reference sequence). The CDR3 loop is CASSEGLAGVPDTQYF. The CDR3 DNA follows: TGTGCCAGCAGCGAGGGACTAGCGGGAGTACCAGATACGCAGTATTTT.

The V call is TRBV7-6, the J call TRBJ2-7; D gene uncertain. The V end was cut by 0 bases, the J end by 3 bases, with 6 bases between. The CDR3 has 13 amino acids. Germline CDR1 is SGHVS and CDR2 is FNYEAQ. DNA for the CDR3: TGTGCCAGCAGCTTAGCCCCTTACTACGAGCAGTACTTC. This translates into CASSLAPYYEQYF.

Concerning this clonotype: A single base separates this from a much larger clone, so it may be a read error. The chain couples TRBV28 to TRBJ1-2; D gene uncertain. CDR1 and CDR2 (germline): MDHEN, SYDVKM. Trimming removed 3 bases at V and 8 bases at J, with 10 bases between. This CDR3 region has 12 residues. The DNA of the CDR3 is TGTGCCAGCAGTTTTGCGGTTGACGGCTACACCTTC. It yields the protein CASSFAVDGYTF.